These T cell receptor beta chains were read from a single sample in a study of shared clonotypes between healthy human individuals. Method: immunoSEQ multiplex PCR; TCRdb's copy keeps in-frame clones and lacks some. The data contain 2 million to 3 million clones, roughly 93% of them singletons. Sample: naive CD4+ T cells from PBMCs. These receptors all stem from a man in his late teens or twenties in good health. Some clones in this sample may be carry-over from other donors' samples. The CDR3 runs from the conserved cysteine through the conserved F or W. A D gene is named only where the DNA matches it firmly. Not every row has a clone size; where given, it reads once, few, many or a size class.

length,D,V,J,size,DNA,CDR3
15,-,TRBV7-2,TRBJ2-3,-,TGTGCCAGCAGTATCGGGGGCGGACCCACAGATACGCAGTATTTT,CASSIGGGPTDTQYF
13,-,TRBV6-4,TRBJ1-1,-,TGTGCCAGCAGTGAAGGGGGGGACACTGAAGCTTTCTTT,CASSEGGDTEAFF
16,-,TRBV7-2,TRBJ1-2,-,TGTGCCAGCAGCTCGACTCGCGGGATTAATAACTATGGCTACACCTTC,CASSSTRGINNYGYTF
12,-,TRBV19,TRBJ1-2,-,TGTGCCAGTAGTGGGGGGCTGTATGGCTACACCTTC,CASSGGLYGYTF
15,-,TRBV6-5,TRBJ1-4,-,TGTGCCAGCAGTTACCAAGGGCTTCTTAATGAAAAACTGTTTTTT,CASSYQGLLNEKLFF
15,TRBD1,TRBV30,TRBJ2-3,-,TGTGCCTGGAGTCCGGGACAGGCCGTAAGAGATACGCAGTATTTT,CAWSPGQAVRDTQYF
14,-,TRBV4-2,TRBJ1-1,-,TGTGCCAGCAGCCAAGAACCTCTGAACACTGAAGCTTTCTTT,CASSQEPLNTEAFF
15,TRBD1,TRBV5-1,TRBJ1-2,-,TGCGCCAGCAGCTCTACAGGGGAGGAAGTAAATGGCTACACCTTC,CASSSTGEEVNGYTF
14,-,TRBV7-9,TRBJ2-3,-,TGTGCCAGCAGCTTAGGTCTCCCCACAGATACGCAGTATTTT,CASSLGLPTDTQYF
16,-,TRBV5-1,TRBJ2-5,-,TGCGCCAGCAGCTTGGTATCGGCACGGTCCGGAGAGACCCAGTACTTC,CASSLVSARSGETQYF
14,-,TRBV28,TRBJ2-7,-,TGTGCCAGCAGTTTAGAGGGGGATGGAGTCGAGCAGTACTTC,CASSLEGDGVEQYF
13,-,TRBV28,TRBJ2-2,few,TGTGCCAGCCTGGGGATCAACACCGGGGAGCTGTTTTTT,CASLGINTGELFF
16,TRBD1,TRBV19,TRBJ1-1,-,TGTGCCAGTAGGGGGGCGGGGACAGGGAGGAACACTGAAGCTTTCTTT,CASRGAGTGRNTEAFF
17,TRBD2,TRBV5-1,TRBJ2-2,-,TGCGCCAGCAGCTACCAGACTAGCGGGGCGAACACCGGGGAGCTGTTTTTT,CASSYQTSGANTGELFF
16,TRBD1,TRBV19,TRBJ2-5,-,TGTGCCAGTAGAAAACAGGGGGCGGGAGAGAAAGAGACCCAGTACTTC,CASRKQGAGEKETQYF
17,TRBD2,TRBV27,TRBJ2-7,-,TGTGCCAGCAGCTCCAGTAGCGGGAGGACGAGCTCCTACGAGCAGTACTTC,CASSSSSGRTSSYEQYF
16,-,TRBV7-2,TRBJ1-4,-,TGTGCCAGCAGCTTAGACGCAGGCAGCAAGTCAGTCAAACTGTTTTTT,CASSLDAGSKSVKLFF
16,TRBD1,TRBV7-2,TRBJ2-7,-,TGTGCCAGCAGCTTCATGAGGACAGGGAGCTCCTACGAGCAGTACTTC,CASSFMRTGSSYEQYF
14,TRBD1,TRBV18,TRBJ2-5,-,TGTGCCAGCTCACCATGGACAGGGCGGGAGACCCAGTACTTC,CASSPWTGRETQYF
10,TRBD1,TRBV29-1,TRBJ2-1,-,TGCAGCGCAGGACAGGGTGAGCAGTTCTTC,CSAGQGEQFF
14,-,TRBV19,TRBJ2-3,-,TGTGCCAGTAGAAGGGGCGGGGTAATAGATACGCAGTATTTT,CASRRGGVIDTQYF
14,TRBD1,TRBV5-1,TRBJ2-5,-,TGCGCCAGCAGCCTACAGGGGGCTGGGGAGACCCAGTACTTC,CASSLQGAGETQYF
14,TRBD2,TRBV7-2,TRBJ2-5,-,TGTGCCAGCAGCTTAGAGCGGGGGCCAGAGACCCAGTACTTC,CASSLERGPETQYF
14,TRBD2,TRBV10-3,TRBJ2-7,-,TGTGCCATCAGAGGGACTAGCGGGAGCTACGAGCAGTACTTC,CAIRGTSGSYEQYF
14,-,TRBV5-1,TRBJ2-3,-,TGCGCCAGCAGCTTGGCAGGGGCAGGGGATACGCAGTATTTT,CASSLAGAGDTQYF
11,-,TRBV20-1,TRBJ2-3,-,TGCAGTGCTAGGAGGGACTCCGCGAGCTATTTT,CSARRDSASYF
14,-,TRBV7-3,TRBJ1-2,-,TGTGCCAGCAGCTTACTCCGGGGGCTGGATGGCTACACCTTC,CASSLLRGLDGYTF
13,TRBD2,TRBV25-1,TRBJ2-7,-,TGTGCCAGCACCGATGGGGGGGCCTACGAGCAGTACTTC,CASTDGGAYEQYF
11,-,TRBV7-9,TRBJ2-7,-,TGTGGGAGCGGCTCCCTTTACGAGCAGTACTTC,CGSGSLYEQYF
13,TRBD2,TRBV28,TRBJ2-7,-,TGTGCCAGCCTACATAGCGGGACCTACGAGCAGTACTTC,CASLHSGTYEQYF